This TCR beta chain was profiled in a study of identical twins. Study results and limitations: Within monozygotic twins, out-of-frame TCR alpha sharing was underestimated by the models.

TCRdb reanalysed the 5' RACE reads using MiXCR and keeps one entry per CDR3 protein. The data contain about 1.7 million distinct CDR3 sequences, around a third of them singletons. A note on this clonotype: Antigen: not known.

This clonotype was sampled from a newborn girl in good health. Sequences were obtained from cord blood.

The CDR3 loop is CASSLESGNSYNEQYF. CDR3 bases: TGTGCCAGCAGCTTAGAAAGCGGGAACTCCTACAATGAGCAGTACTTC. V and J are TRBV7-9 and TRBJ2-1; TRBD2 matches 7 bases. The end of the DNA aligns better with TRBJ2-7, so the J call may be wrong. Germline CDR1 is SEHNR and CDR2 is FQNEAQ (reference sequence). The CDR3 sequence is 16 residues long.